This T cell receptor (beta chain) was recorded in a study of T cells after posttransplantation cyclophosphamide. Method: immunoSEQ multiplex PCR; TCRdb's copy keeps in-frame clones and lacks some. The data show some 11,000 clones, with none appearing a single time. Germline assignment: CDR1 MNHNS and CDR2 SASEGT. This CDR3 contains 15 residues. A marrow graft followed busulfan-fludarabine conditioning, with cyclophosphamide on days +3 and +4. This clone was observed a few times. The antigen remains unidentified. The junction shows a germline mismatch at one end, possibly a read error. Study-wide points: Later post-transplant blood repertoires were often dominated by donor CD8+ memory clones. TRB clonality was highly associated with recipient CMV seropositivity and reactivation. Blood and skin or GI T cell repertoires showed limited TRB overlap.

The receptor was isolated from a female patient aged 40-49 years who received an allogeneic stem cell transplant from a related donor, was CMV-positive, and had no GVHD. Among the T cells, some may be from the graft donor. The sequencing here drew on PBMCs, taken after allogeneic stem cell transplant with posttransplant cyclophosphamide. The chain uses TRBV6-1 and TRBJ2-3, with D perhaps matching TRBD2 (5 bases). CDR3 protein: CACSVDSPSTDTQYF. CDR3 coding DNA: TGTGCCTGCAGTGTGGACTCCCCCAGCACAGATACGCAGTATTTT.